These 23 T cell receptor beta chains were all obtained from the same sample, sequenced in a study of T cells in Graves' hyperthyroidism and ophthalmopathy (dated by TCRdb to the late 2010s). Libraries were prepared through multiplex PCR. Sequencing instrument: Illumina HiSeq 2000. Amplification of TCR beta CDR3 regions was carried out from RNA transcripts. A first-round RT-PCR of the TCR CDR3 used the HTBI primer set with the Qiagen OneStep RT-PCR kit. Using fastp at Q25 and MiXCR, TCRdb reprocessed the public reads and kept productive beta chains. One record per CDR3 amino acid sequence lists the most common genes and DNA. For this sample there are a few hundred thousand distinct CDR3 sequences; more than 14% appear just once. The leading ten clones occupy 20% of the sample. The material sequenced was blood. The receptors here all came from a woman between 25 and 40 years old with Graves' ophthalmopathy.

This clonotype appeared many times. The J gene is TRBJ1-1, the V gene TRBV20-1; TRBD1 aligns across 9 bases. There are 13 residues in the CDR3. Looked up from germline, CDR1 is DFQATT and CDR2 is SNEGSKA (reference sequence). V lost 7 bases and J lost 2; bases outside the gene matches: 5. This CDR3 is CSEPGQGNTEAFF. DNA of the CDR3: TGCAGTGAACCGGGACAGGGAAACACTGAAGCTTTCTTT.

This clonotype was picked up a small number of times. This chain links TRBV28 with TRBJ2-1; TRBD1 aligns across 7 bases. CDR3 length: 15 residues. After removal of 10 bases from V and 1 base from J, the junction contained 10 bases not matched to a gene. CDR1 MDHEN and CDR2 SYDVKM come from the germline V gene. Here the CDR3 reads CATQAPGQSYNEQFF. The CDR3 bases are TGTGCCACCCAGGCGCCGGGACAGTCCTACAATGAGCAGTTCTTC.

There are many counts of this clonotype. The chain links TRBV12-3 or TRBV12-4 to TRBJ2-2, with D tentatively TRBD1 (5 bases). The length of the CDR3 is 15 residues. V lost 2 bases and J 6 bases, leaving 13 bases between the germline ends. CDR3 amino acids: CASSLLAGKAGELFF. The DNA of the CDR3 is TGTGCCAGCAGTTTACTGGCAGGGAAGGCCGGGGAGCTGTTTTTT.

The rearrangement joins TRBV20-1 to TRBJ1-1; TRBD1 might be the D (5 bases). The length of the CDR3 is 14 residues. CDR1 and CDR2 from the germline V gene are DFQATT and SNEGSKA (reference sequence). The V gene lost 5 bases and the J gene lost 0 bases, with 13 bases spanning the gap. The DNA for the CDR3 is TGCAGTGCTGGGGAGGACACCATGAACACTGAAGCTTTCTTT. Residues: CSAGEDTMNTEAFF.

The rearrangement uses TRBV11-2 and TRBJ2-2; weak D call: TRBD2 (7 bases). Trimming removed 5 bases from V and 7 bases from J, with 17 bases in between. The CDR3 contains 15 residues. CDR1 and CDR2 from the germline V gene are SGHAT and FQNNGV. CDR3 coding DNA: TGTGCCAGCAGCCGTCTAGGGGGGGCCGGCGGGGAGCTGTTTTTT. Its translation: CASSRLGGAGGELFF.

This clonotype appeared many times. The chain couples TRBV3-1 to TRBJ2-4; D remains ambiguous. The CDR3 covers 17 residues. Germline lookup yields CDR1 LGHDT and CDR2 YNNKEL (reference sequence). The V end was cut by 0 bases, the J end by 1 base, with 13 bases between. The CDR3, as DNA: TGTGCCAGCAGCCAAGATTCCCGAATGTACGCCAAAAACATTCAGTACTTC. Its translation is CASSQDSRMYAKNIQYF.

This clonotype has at least ten counts. The chain recombines TRBV30 with TRBJ2-1; TRBD2 matches 12 bases. V lost 4 bases to trimming and J lost 8 bases; unmatched junction nucleotides: 9. Germline CDR1 GTSNPN, CDR2 SVGIG (reference sequence). The CDR3 is 15 residues long. The CDR3 nucleotides read TGTGCCTGGACTAGCGGGGGGGCCTTAGCATATGAGCAGTTCTTC. Translation gives CAWTSGGALAYEQFF.

This clonotype was picked up a small number of times. This sequence joins TRBV6-1 and TRBJ2-7, with TRBD1 matching over 7 bases. The CDR3 consists of 14 residues. Looked up from germline, CDR1 is MNHNS and CDR2 is SASEGT. With V trimmed by 5 bases and J by 3 bases, 7 bases remained unmatched. The CDR3 loop reads CASSSRQGNYEQYF. The CDR3 nucleotides are TGTGCCAGCAGTTCGAGACAGGGAAACTACGAGCAGTACTTC.

Notes on this clonotype: A much larger clonotype is one base distant, so this may be a read error. The chain recombines TRBV15 with TRBJ1-1; D call uncertain. The germline CDR1 and CDR2 sequences are LNHNV and YYDKDF (reference sequence). The CDR3 runs to 11 residues. The DNA for the CDR3 is TGTGCCACCAGGAGAGAAACTGAAGCTTTCTTT. It specifies CATRRETEAFF.

There are many counts of this clonotype. The V call is TRBV28, the J call TRBJ1-1, with D possibly being TRBD1 (5 bases). V was shortened by 2 bases and J by 4 bases, with 8 bases between the two germline ends. The germline gives CDR1 MDHEN, CDR2 SYDVKM. The CDR3 spans 13 residues. The CDR3, as DNA: TGTGCCAGCAGTTTAGTGGGGGGCACTGAAGCTTTCTTT. Its translation: CASSLVGGTEAFF.

This clonotype was counted ten times or more. The chain uses TRBV5-5 and TRBJ2-5; D unresolved. The CDR3 contains 11 residues. CDR1 is SGHKS, CDR2 YYEKEE, per germline (reference sequence). The germline V and J ends were trimmed by 4 bases and 6 bases, with 7 bases remaining between them. CDR3 loop: CASSPLQTQYF. CDR3 bases: TGTGCCAGCAGCCCTCTACAGACCCAGTACTTC.

In its sample, this clonotype was seen many times. V and J are TRBV28 and TRBJ1-2; D is uncertain. Trimming pared 6 bases from V and 6 bases from J, leaving 14 bases between. In germline, CDR1 is MDHEN, CDR2 SYDVKM. This CDR3 spans 13 amino acids. The CDR3 DNA reads TGTGCCAGCAGACCACAGCGGCGGGATGGCTACACCTTC. Translation: CASRPQRRDGYTF.

Turning to this clonotype: Since a much larger clone is just one base distant, this may be a read error. J is TRBJ2-3 and V is TRBV2; D is undetermined. The CDR3 contains 10 residues. Germline CDR1 reads SNHLY; CDR2 reads FYNNEI. CDR3 sequence (DNA): TGTACCACAATCACAGATACGCAGTATTTT. Residues: CTTITDTQYF.

In regard to this clonotype: Just one base apart from a much larger clone, this may be a read error. The V and J genes are TRBV6-5 and TRBJ1-2; TRBD1 aligns across 10 bases. The germline V gene has CDR1 MNHEY and CDR2 SVGAGI. The CDR3 covers 14 residues. Germline trimming cut 7 bases from V and 3 bases from J; bases unmatched to any gene: 5. In nucleotides, the CDR3 is TGTGCCAGCATTTCGGGGACAGGGGACTATGGCTACACCTTC. Translation gives CASISGTGDYGYTF.

The table lists this clonotype with many counts. This chain connects TRBV14 to TRBJ2-4, with D hard to call. Germline-derived CDR1 and CDR2 are SGHDN and FVKESK. V was cut by 1 base and J by 5 bases, with 12 bases left in between. The CDR3 has 15 residues. CDR3 nucleotides: TGTGCCAGCAGCCAAGTCGGCAGTCGCCAAAACATTCAGTACTTC. Translated, it gives CASSQVGSRQNIQYF.

In this sample, this clonotype turned up a few times. The chain uses TRBV9 and TRBJ2-1; 10 nucleotides line up with TRBD2. This CDR3 has 12 residues. V lost 5 bases to trimming and J lost 15 bases; unmatched junction nucleotides: 8. Germline CDR1 SGDLS, CDR2 YYNGEE. The CDR3 here is CASRSSGGRLFF. The CDR3 DNA reads TGTGCCAGCAGATCTAGCGGGGGTCGCCTGTTCTTC.

There are many counts of this clonotype. V is TRBV5-1 and J is TRBJ2-7, with 9 bases lining up with TRBD1. V dropped 4 bases and J dropped 6; count of bases not matched to a gene: 8. CDR1 and CDR2 (germline): SGHRS, YFSETQ. The CDR3 sequence is 14 residues long. This CDR3 reads CASSKGDRVGEQYF. The CDR3 DNA reads as TGCGCCAGCAGCAAGGGGGACAGGGTTGGCGAGCAGTACTTC.

This clonotype has ten or more counts. The chain recombines TRBV12-3 or TRBV12-4 with TRBJ1-5; D unclear. V was clipped by 8 bases and J by 5 bases, with 10 bases between them. There are 12 residues in the CDR3. Here the CDR3 reads CASGEMDQPQHF. CDR3 DNA sequence: TGTGCCAGCGGGGAGATGGATCAGCCCCAGCATTTT.

The gene calls are TRBV5-1 and TRBJ2-2, with 12 bases aligning to TRBD2. The CDR3 contains 15 residues. The germline CDR1 and CDR2 sequences are SGHRS and YFSETQ. V lost 2 bases and J lost 6; bases outside the gene matches: 2. CDR3: CASSFRTSGAGELFF. CDR3 DNA: TGCGCCAGCAGCTTTCGGACTAGCGGGGCCGGGGAGCTGTTTTTT.

The J gene is TRBJ1-1, the V gene TRBV10-2; D remains unclear. Trimming shortened V by 8 bases and J by 0 bases, and 13 bases separated the two germline ends. Germline lookup yields CDR1 WSHSY and CDR2 SAAADI. This CDR3 spans 14 amino acids. CDR3 protein: CASGEEHLNTEAFF. CDR3 DNA: TGCGCCAGCGGGGAGGAGCACCTGAACACTGAAGCTTTCTTT.

This clonotype showed up just a few times. The CDR3 region is CASSQELGNTIYF. The CDR3, as DNA: TGTGCCAGCAGCCAGGAACTTGGAAACACCATATATTTT. The chain has TRBV14 and TRBJ1-3, with D hard to call. CDR1 and CDR2 from the germline V gene are SGHDN and FVKESK. V lost 3 bases and J 3 bases, leaving 6 bases between the germline ends. The CDR3 is 13 amino acids.

Ten or more counts support this clonotype. The V gene is TRBV20-1, the J gene TRBJ2-3; tentatively, D is TRBD1 (6 bases). The CDR3 covers 12 residues. V lost 2 bases, J lost 8 bases, and 11 bases lay in between. Germline V gene lookup returns CDR1 DFQATT and CDR2 SNEGSKA (reference sequence). CDR3 region: CSARPWGRTQYF. CDR3 in DNA: TGCAGTGCTAGACCCTGGGGGCGTACGCAGTATTTT.

This clonotype was seen at least ten times. CDR3 loop: CASSLAPAILQETQYF. As DNA, the CDR3 is TGTGCCAGCAGCTTAGCCCCAGCCATCCTCCAAGAGACCCAGTACTTC. The chain employs TRBV11-3 and TRBJ2-5; D not certain. V was pared by 1 base and J by 1 base, with 13 bases between. The length of the CDR3 is 16 residues. CDR1 SGHNT and CDR2 YENEEA come from the germline V gene.